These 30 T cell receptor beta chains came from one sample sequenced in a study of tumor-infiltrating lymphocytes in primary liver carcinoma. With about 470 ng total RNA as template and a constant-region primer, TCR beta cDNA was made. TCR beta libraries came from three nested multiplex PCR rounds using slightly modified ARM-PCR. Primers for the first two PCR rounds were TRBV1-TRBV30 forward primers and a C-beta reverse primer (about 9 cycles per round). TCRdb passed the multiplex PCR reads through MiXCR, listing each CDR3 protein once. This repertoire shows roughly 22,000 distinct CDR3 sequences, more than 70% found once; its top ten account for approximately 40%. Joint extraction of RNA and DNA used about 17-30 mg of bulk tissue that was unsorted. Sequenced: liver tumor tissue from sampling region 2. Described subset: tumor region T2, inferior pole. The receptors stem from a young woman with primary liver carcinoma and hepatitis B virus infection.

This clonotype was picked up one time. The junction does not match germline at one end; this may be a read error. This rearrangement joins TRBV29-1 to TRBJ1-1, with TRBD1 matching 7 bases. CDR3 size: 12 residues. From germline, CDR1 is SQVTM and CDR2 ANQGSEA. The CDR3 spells CSIETGSTEALF. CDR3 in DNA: TGCAGTATCGAGACAGGGAGCACTGAAGCTCTCTTT.

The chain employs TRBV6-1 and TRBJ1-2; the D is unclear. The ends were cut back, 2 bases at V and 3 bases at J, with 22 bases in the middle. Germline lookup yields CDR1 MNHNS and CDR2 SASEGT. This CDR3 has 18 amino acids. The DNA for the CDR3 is TGTGCCAGCAGTGAAAGGTTCCTGGTCCTTAGATATGACTATGGCTACACCTTC. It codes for CASSERFLVLRYDYGYTF.

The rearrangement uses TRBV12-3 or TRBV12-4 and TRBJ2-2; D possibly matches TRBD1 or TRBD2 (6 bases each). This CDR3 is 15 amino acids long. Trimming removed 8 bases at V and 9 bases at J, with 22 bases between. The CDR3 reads CASRGWDMNIRELFF. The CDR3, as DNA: TGTGCCAGCCGGGGGTGGGACATGAACATCAGGGAGCTGTTTTTT.

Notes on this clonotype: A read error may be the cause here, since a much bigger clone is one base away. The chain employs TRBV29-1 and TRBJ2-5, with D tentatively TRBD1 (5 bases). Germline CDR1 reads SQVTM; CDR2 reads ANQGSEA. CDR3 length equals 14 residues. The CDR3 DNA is TGCAACGTTGGTAGTACAGGTTTCCAAGAGACCCTGTACTTC. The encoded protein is CNVGSTGFQETLYF.

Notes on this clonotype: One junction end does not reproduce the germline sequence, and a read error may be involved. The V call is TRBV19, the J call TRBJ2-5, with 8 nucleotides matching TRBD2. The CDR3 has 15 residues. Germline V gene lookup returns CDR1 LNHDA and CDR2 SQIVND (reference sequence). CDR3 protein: CGSSIRSGRGETQYF. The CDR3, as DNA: TGTGGCAGTAGTATAAGGAGCGGGAGAGGTGAGACCCAGTACTTC.

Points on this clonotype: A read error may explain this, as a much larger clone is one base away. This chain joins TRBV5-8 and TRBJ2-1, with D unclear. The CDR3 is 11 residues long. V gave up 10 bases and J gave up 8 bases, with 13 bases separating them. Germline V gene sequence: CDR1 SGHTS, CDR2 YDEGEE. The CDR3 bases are TGTGCCTTGAGTCGTTTCTATGAGCAGTTCTTC. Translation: CALSRFYEQFF.

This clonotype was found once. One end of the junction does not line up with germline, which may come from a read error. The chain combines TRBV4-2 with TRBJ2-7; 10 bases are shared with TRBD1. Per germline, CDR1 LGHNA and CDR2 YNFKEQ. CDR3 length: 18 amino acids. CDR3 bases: TGTGCCAGTAGCCAGGGACACCTAGGACAGGGGGGACTGCGCGAGCAGTACTTC. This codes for CASSQGHLGQGGLREQYF.

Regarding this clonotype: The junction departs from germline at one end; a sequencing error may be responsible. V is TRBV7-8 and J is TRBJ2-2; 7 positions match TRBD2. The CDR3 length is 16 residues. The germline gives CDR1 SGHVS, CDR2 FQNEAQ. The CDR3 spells CASSLGRRESTRELFF. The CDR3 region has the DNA TGTGCCAGCAGCTTAGGGCGGCGGGAGAGCACCAGGGAGCTGTTTTTT.

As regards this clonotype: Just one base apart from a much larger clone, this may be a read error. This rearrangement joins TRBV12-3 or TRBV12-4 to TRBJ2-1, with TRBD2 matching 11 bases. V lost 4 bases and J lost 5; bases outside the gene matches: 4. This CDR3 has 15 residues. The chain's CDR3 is CASSSTSGSHNEQFF. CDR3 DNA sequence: TGTGCCAGCAGTTCAACTAGCGGGAGCCACAATGAGCAGTTCTTC.

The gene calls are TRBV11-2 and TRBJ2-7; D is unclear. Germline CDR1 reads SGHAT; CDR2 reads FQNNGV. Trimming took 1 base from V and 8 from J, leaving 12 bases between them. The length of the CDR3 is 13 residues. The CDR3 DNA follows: TGTGCCAGCAGCTTAGGCTCAGAGTACAAGCAGTACTTC. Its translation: CASSLGSEYKQYF.

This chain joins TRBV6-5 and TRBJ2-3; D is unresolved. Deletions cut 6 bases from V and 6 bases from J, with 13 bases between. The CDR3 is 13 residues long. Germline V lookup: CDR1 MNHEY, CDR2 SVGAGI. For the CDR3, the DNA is TGTGCCAGCAGCCCCGAACCCGCTGATACGCAGTATTTT. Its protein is CASSPEPADTQYF.

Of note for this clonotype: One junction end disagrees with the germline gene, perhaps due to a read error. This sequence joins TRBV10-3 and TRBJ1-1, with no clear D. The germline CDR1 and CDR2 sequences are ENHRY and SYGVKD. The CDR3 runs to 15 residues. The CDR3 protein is CVISTGITVNTEAFF. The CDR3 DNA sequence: TGTGTCATCAGCACCGGGATAACGGTGAACACTGAAGCTTTCTTT.

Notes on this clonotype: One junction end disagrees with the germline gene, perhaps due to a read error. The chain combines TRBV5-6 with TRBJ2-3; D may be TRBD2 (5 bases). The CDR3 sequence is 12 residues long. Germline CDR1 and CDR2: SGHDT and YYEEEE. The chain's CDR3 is CTSSMRADTQYF. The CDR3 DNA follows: TGTACCAGCAGCATGAGGGCAGATACGCAGTATTTT.

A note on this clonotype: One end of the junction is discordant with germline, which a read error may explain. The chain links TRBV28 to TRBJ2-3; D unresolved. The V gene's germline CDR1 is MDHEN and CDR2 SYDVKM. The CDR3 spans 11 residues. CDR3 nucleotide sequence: TGTGCCAGCGGCTGGGCAGATATGCAGTACTTT. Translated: CASGWADMQYF.

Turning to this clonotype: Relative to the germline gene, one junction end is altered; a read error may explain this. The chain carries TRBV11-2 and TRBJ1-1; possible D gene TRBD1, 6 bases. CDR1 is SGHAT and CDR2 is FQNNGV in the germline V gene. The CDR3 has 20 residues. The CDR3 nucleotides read TGTGCAAGCAGCGCTCGGGACAAGGGGCGCAAGAGGTGGAGTAACTCTGAAGCTTTCTTT. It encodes CASSARDKGRKRWSNSEAFF.

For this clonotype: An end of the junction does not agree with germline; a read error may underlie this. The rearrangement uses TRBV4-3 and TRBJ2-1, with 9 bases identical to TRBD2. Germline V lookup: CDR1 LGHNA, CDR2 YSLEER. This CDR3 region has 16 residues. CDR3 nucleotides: TGCGCCGGCAGCCAAAAAGTAGCGGGAGCCAGAGATAAGCAGTTCTTC. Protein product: CAGSQKVAGARDKQFF.

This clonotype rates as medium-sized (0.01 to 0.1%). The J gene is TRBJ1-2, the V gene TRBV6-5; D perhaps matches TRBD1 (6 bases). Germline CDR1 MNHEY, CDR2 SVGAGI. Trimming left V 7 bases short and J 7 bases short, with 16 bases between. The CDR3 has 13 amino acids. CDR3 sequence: CASTYTGGGGYTF. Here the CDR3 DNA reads TGTGCCAGCACCTACACGGGGGGCGGTGGCTACACCTTC.

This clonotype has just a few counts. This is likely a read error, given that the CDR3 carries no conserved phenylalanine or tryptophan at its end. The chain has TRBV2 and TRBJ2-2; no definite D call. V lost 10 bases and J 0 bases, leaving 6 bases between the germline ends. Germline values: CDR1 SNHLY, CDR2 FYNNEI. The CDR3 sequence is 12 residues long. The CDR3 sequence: CAIFTNTGELFL. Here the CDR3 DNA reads TGTGCCATTTTCACGAACACCGGGGAGCTGTTTCTT.

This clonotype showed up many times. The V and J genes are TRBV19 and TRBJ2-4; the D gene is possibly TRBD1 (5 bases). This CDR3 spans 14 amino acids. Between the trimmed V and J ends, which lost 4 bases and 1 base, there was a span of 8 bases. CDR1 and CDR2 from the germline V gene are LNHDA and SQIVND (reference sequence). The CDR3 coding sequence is TGTGCCAGTAGTACAGGGTCGGCCAAAAACATTCAGTACTTC. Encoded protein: CASSTGSAKNIQYF.

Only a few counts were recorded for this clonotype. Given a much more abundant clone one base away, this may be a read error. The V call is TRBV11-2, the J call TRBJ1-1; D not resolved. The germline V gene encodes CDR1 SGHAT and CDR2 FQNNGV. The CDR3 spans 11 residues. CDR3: CASSLGTGAFF. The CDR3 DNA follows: TGTGCCAGCAGCTTAGGTACTGGAGCTTTCTTT.

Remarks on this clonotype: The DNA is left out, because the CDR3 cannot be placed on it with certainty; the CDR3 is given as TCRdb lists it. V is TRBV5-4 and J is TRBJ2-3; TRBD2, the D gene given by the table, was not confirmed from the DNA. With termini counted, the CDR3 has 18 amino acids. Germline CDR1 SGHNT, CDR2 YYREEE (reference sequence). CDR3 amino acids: CASSNQVASGSRTDTQYF.

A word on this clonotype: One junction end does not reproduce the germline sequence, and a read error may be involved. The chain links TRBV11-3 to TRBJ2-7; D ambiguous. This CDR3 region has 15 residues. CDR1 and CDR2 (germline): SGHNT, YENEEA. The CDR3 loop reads CASSLDQDVSYEQYF. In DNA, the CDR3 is TGTGCCAGCAGCCTAGACCAGGACGTCTCCTACGAGCAGTACTTC.

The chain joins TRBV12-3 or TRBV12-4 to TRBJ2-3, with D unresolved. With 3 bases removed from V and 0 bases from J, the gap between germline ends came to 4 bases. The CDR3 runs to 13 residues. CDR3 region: CASSFGSTDTQYF. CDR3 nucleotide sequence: TGTGCCAGCAGTTTTGGTAGCACAGATACGCAGTATTTT.

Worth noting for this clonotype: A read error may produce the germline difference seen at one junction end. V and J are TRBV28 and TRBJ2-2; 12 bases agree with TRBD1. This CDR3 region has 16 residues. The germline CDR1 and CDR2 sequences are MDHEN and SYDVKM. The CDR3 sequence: CTSSPWDRGLTRELFF. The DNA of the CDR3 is TGTACCAGCAGTCCGTGGGACAGGGGGCTGACCAGGGAGCTGTTTTTT.

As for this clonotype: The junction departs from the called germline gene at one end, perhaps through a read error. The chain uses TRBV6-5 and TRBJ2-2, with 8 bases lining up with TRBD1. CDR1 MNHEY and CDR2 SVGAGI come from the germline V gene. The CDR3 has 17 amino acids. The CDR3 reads CTSSDYSRQGFTGELFF. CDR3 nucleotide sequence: TGTACCAGCAGTGACTACAGCCGACAGGGGTTCACCGGGGAGCTGTTTTTC.

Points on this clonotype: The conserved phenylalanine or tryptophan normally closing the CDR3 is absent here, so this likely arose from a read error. DNA for the CDR3: TGTGCCAGCAGCGCCTATCCAGGGAGCGAAGAGACCCAGTACTTA. Translation gives CASSAYPGSEETQYL. The V and J genes are TRBV12-3 or TRBV12-4 and TRBJ2-5; either TRBD1 or TRBD2 may fit D (5 bases each). The length of the CDR3 is 15 residues. The V end was cut by 6 bases, the J end by 3 bases, with 17 bases between.

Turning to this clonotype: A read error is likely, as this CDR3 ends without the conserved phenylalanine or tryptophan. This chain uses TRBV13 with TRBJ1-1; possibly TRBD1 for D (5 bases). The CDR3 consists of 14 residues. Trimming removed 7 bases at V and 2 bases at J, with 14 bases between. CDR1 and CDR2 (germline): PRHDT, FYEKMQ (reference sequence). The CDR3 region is CASMTVGANTEAFS. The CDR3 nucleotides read TGTGCCAGCATGACAGTGGGTGCAAACACTGAAGCTTTCTCT.

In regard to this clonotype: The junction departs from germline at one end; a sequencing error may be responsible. CDR3 DNA: TGTGCCAACAGCCGCGGGGGCCCCAATCCTGAACAGTTCTTC. Translated: CANSRGGPNPEQFF. The chain combines TRBV11-2 with TRBJ2-1; possibly TRBD2 for D (7 bases). Germline CDR1 and CDR2: SGHAT and FQNNGV. CDR3 length equals 14 residues.

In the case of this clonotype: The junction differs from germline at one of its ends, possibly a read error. The CDR3 loop reads CVSKSGGGTRYF. CDR3 nucleotides: TGTGTCAGCAAAAGCGGGGGAGGTACGCGGTATTTT. This chain joins TRBV5-4 and TRBJ2-3; TRBD2 matches 8 bases. The V gene's germline CDR1 is SGHNT and CDR2 YYREEE (reference sequence). CDR3 length equals 12 residues.

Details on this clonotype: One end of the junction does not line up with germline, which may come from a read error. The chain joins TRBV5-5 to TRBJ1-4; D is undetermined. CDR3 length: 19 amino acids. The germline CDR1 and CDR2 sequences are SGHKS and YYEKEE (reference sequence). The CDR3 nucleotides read TGTGTAAGCAGCTTGAGGTTAGGCGGACGGGTTGCAACTAATGAAAAACTGCTTTTT. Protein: CVSSLRLGGRVATNEKLLF.